This T cell receptor (beta chain) came from a study of CD4 T cells in relation to SARS-CoV-2 and coronaviruses. Across the whole study: PBMCs were cultured with antigen for over nine days before TCR beta sequencing. Negative control cultures got HIV-1 Nef peptides or no peptide.

The unexposed donors gave CD4+ T cells in about 2011-2018, prior to COVID-19. CD4+ T cells were isolated from the cells after 10 days of culture. As cell numbers allowed, unexposed-donor CD4+ T cells faced SARS-CoV-2 S/N and four cold-coronavirus spikes. Data came from immunoSEQ multiplex PCR; TCRdb stores just in-frame clones and leaves some out. The table lists tens of thousands of clones, over 65% of them singletons, with 20% to 25% in the top ten. Germline V gene lookup returns CDR1 SGHNT and CDR2 YENEEA. Germline trimming cut 5 bases from V and 6 bases from J; bases unmatched to any gene: 5. The CDR3 is made up of 14 amino acids. A word on this clone: What it binds is not known.

The TCR sequence derives from a human donor in good health. Sequencing was carried out using CD4+ T cells from PBMCs, cultured in vitro. The V gene is TRBV11-3, the J gene TRBJ2-7, with TRBD2 matching over 12 bases. The chain's CDR3 is CASSAGLAGSEQYF. Written as DNA, the CDR3 is TGTGCCAGCAGCGCCGGACTAGCGGGAAGCGAGCAGTACTTC.